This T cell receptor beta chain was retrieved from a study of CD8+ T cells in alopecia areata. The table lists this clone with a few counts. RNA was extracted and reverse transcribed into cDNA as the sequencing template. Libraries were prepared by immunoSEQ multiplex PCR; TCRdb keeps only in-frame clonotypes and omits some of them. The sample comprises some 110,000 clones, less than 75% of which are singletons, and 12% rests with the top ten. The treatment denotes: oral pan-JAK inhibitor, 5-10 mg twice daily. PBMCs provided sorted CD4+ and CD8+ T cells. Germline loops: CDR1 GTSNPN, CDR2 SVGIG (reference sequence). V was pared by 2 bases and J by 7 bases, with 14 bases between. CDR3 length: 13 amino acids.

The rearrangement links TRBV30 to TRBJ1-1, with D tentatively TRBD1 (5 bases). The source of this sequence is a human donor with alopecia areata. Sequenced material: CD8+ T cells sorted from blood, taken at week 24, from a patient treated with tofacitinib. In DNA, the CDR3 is TGTGCCTGGAGTCTGGGGCAAGGCAGTGAAGCTTTCTTT. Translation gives CAWSLGQGSEAFF.